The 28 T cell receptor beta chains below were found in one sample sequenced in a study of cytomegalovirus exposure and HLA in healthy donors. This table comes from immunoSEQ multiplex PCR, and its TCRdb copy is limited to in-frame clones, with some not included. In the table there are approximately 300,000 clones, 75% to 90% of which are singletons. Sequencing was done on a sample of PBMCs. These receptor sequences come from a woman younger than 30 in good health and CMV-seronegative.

The CDR3 loop reads CASLGAGAAGELFF. The CDR3 nucleotides read TGTGCCAGCCTGGGGGCGGGAGCCGCCGGGGAGCTGTTTTTT. The chain links TRBV28 to TRBJ2-2; D is perhaps TRBD2 (7 bases). The CDR3 is made up of 14 amino acids. V lost 8 bases and J lost 6, with 16 bases in between. CDR1 and CDR2 (germline): MDHEN, SYDVKM. The full variable domain, its missing parts supplied by reference TRBV28 and TRBJ2-2, is DVKVTQSSRYLVKRTGEKVFLECVQDMDHENMFWYRQDPGLGLRLIYFSYDVKMKEKGDIPEGYSVSREKKERFSLILESASTNQTSMYLCASLGAGAAGELFFGEGSRLTVL.

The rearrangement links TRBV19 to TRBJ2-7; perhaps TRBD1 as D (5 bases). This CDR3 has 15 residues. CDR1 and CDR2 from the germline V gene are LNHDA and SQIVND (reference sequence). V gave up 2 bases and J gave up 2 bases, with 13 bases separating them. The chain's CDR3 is CASSIPRVPPYEQYF. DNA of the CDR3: TGTGCCAGTAGTATACCCAGGGTACCCCCCTACGAGCAGTACTTC.

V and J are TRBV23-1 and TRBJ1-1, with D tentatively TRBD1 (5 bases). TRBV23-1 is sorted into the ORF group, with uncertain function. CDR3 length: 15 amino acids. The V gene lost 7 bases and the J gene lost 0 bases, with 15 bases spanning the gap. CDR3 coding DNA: TGCGCCAGCACCCGGGGACTTCTGATGAACACTGAAGCTTTCTTT. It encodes CASTRGLLMNTEAFF.

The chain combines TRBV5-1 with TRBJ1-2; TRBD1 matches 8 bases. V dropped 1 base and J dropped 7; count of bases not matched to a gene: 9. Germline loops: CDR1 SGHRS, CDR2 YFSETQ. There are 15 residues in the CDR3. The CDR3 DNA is TGCGCCAGCAGCTTGATTGGCCAGGGGGCAGTTGGCTACACCTTC. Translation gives CASSLIGQGAVGYTF.

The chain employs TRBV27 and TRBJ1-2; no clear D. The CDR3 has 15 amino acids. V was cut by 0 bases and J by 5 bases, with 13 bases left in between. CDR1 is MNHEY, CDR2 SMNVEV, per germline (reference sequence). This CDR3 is CASSLSVLSKYGYTF. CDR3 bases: TGTGCCAGCAGTTTATCGGTCCTCAGTAAGTATGGCTACACCTTC.

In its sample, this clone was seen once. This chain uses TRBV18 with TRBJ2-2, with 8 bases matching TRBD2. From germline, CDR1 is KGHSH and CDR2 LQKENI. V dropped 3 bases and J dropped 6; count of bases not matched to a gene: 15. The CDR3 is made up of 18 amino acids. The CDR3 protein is CASSPLDRGGLSPGELFF. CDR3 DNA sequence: TGTGCCAGCTCACCCCTCGACCGGGGGGGCTTGTCTCCCGGGGAGCTGTTTTTT.

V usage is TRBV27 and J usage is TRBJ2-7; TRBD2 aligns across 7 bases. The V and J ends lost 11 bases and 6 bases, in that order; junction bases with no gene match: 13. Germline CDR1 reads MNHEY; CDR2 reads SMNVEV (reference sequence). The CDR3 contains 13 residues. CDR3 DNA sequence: TGTGCCGCCCGTCGAATGGGGGGGATCGAGCAGTACTTC. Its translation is CAARRMGGIEQYF.

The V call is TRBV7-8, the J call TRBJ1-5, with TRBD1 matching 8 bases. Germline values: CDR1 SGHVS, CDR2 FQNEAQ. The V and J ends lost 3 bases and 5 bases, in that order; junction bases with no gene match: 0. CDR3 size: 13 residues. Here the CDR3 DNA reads TGTGCCAGCAGCTTGACAGGGGATCAGCCCCAGCATTTT. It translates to CASSLTGDQPQHF.

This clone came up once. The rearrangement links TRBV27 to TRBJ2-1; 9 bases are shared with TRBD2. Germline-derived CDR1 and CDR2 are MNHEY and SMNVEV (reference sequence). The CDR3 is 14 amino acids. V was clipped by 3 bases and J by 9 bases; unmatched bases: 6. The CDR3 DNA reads TGTGCCAGCAGTTTTTTAGCGGGAGCGGGTGAGCAGTTCTTC. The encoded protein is CASSFLAGAGEQFF.

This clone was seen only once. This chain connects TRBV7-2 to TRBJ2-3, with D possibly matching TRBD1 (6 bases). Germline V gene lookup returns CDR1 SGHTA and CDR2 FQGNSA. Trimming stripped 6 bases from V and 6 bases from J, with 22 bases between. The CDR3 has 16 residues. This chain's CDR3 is CASRAVGGIVADTQYF. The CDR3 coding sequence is TGTGCCAGCAGAGCTGTAGGGGGAATTGTGGCGGATACGCAGTATTTT.

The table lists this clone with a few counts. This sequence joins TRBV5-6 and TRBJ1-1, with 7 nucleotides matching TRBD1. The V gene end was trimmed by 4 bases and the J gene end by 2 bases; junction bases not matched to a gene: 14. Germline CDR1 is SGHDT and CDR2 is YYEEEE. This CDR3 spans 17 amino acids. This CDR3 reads CASSPYWTGGENTEAFF. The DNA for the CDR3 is TGTGCCAGCAGCCCGTATTGGACAGGAGGAGAAAACACTGAAGCTTTCTTT.

CDR3 coding DNA: TGTGCCTCCGGGGTCCGACCCAGCAATCAGCCCCAGCATTTT. Translated, it gives CASGVRPSNQPQHF. J is TRBJ1-5 and V is TRBV27, with D uncertain. V was shortened by 11 bases and J by 1 base, with 15 bases between the two germline ends. Germline CDR1 MNHEY, CDR2 SMNVEV (reference sequence). The CDR3 length is 14 residues.

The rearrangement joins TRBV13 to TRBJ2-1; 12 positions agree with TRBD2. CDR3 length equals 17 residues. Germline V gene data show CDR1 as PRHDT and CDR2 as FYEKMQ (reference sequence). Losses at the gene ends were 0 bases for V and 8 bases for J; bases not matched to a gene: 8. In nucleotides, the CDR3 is TGTGCCAGCAGCTTAGGCCGTTGGACTAGCGGGACGGATGAGCAGTTCTTC. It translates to CASSLGRWTSGTDEQFF.

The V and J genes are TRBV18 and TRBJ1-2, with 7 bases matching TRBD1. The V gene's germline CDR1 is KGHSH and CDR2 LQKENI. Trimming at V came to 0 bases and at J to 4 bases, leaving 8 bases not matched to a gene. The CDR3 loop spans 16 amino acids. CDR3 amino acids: CASSPPSRDSLYGYTF. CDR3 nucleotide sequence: TGTGCCAGCTCACCACCGAGTAGGGACAGTCTCTATGGCTACACCTTC.

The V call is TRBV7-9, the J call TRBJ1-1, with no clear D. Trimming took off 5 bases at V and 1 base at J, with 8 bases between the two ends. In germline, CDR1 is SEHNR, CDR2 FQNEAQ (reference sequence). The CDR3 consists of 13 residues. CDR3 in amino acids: CASSPGGNTEAFF. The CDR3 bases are TGTGCCAGCAGCCCCGGAGGGAACACTGAAGCTTTCTTT.

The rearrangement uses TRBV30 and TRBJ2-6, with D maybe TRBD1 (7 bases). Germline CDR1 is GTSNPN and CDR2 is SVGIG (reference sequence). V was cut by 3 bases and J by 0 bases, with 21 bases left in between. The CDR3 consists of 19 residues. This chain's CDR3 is CAWSHAGGSLFSGANVLTF. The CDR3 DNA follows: TGTGCCTGGAGCCACGCAGGGGGGTCCCTATTCTCTGGGGCCAACGTCCTGACTTTC.

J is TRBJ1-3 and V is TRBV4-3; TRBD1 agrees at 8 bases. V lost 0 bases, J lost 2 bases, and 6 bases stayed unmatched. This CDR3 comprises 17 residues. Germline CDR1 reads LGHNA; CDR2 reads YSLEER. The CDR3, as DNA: TGCGCCAGCAGCCAAGATAGAGGACAGGGACCTGGAAACACCATATATTTT. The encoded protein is CASSQDRGQGPGNTIYF.

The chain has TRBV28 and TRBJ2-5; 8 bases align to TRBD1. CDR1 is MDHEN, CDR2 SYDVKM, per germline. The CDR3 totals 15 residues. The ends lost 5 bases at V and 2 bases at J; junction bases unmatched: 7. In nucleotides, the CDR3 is TGTGCCAGCAGTCCGCGGACAGGGAGTCAAGAGACCCAGTACTTC. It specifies CASSPRTGSQETQYF.

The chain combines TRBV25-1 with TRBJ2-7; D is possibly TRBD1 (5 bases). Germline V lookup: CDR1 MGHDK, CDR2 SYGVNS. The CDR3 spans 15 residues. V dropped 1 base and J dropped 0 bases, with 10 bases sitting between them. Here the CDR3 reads CASSESRTHSYEQYF. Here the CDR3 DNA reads TGTGCCAGCAGTGAATCCAGGACACACTCCTACGAGCAGTACTTC.

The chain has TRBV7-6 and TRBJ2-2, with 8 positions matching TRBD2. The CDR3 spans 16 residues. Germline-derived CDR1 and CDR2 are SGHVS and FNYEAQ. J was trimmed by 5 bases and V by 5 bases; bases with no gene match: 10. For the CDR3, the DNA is TGTGCCAGCAGCCCCCCAGCGGGAGACAGGACCGGGGAGCTGTTTTTT. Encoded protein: CASSPPAGDRTGELFF.

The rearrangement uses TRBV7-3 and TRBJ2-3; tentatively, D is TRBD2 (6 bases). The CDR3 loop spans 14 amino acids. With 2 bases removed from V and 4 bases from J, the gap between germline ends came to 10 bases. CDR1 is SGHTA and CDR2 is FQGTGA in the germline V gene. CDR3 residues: CASSLGTGADTQYF. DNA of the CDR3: TGTGCCAGCAGCTTAGGCACGGGAGCAGATACGCAGTATTTT.

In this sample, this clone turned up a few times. CDR3 amino acids: CAVLPGYEQYF. CDR3 bases: TGTGCCGTATTGCCCGGCTACGAGCAGTACTTC. The chain combines TRBV2 with TRBJ2-7, with D hard to call. Germline V gives CDR1 SNHLY, CDR2 FYNNEI. Trimming took 11 bases from V and 3 from J, leaving 11 bases between them. The CDR3 has 11 residues.

CDR3 bases: TGTGCCAGCAGTAGGGACAGGCCGCCGGGGCCCCAGCATTTT. It translates to CASSRDRPPGPQHF. The chain couples TRBV6-5 to TRBJ1-5, with 8 positions matching TRBD1. This CDR3 contains 14 residues. The V segment lost 5 bases and the J segment 9 bases; nucleotides outside the gene matches: 9. Germline V CDR1 and CDR2: MNHEY, SVGAGI.

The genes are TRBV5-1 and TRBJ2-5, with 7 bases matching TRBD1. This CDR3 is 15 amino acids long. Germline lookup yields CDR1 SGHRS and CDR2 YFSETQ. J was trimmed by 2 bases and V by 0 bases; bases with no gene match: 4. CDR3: CASSLGQGVQETQYF. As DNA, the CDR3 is TGCGCCAGCAGCTTGGGACAGGGTGTGCAAGAGACCCAGTACTTC.

CDR3 bases: TGTGCCAGCAGCTTCGGACAGAGGATGAACACTGAAGCTTTCTTT. Its protein is CASSFGQRMNTEAFF. The chain couples TRBV7-2 to TRBJ1-1; weak D call: TRBD1 (6 bases). Germline V lookup: CDR1 SGHTA, CDR2 FQGNSA. The V end lost 3 bases, the J end lost 0 bases, and 11 bases lay between the germline ends. This CDR3 has 15 residues.

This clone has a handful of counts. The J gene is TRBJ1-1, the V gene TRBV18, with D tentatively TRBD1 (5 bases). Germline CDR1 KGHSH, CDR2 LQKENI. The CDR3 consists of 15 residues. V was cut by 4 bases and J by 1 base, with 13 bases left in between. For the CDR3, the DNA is TGTGCCAGCTCACTGCGGGACGGGGCGAACACTGAAGCTTTCTTT. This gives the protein CASSLRDGANTEAFF.

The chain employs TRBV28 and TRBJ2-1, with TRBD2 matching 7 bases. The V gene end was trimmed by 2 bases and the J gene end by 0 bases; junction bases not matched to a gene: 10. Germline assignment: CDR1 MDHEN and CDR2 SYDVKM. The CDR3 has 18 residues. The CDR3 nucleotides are TGTGCCAGCAGTTTACCCTCAGGGAGGGGTAGCTCCTACAATGAGCAGTTCTTC. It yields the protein CASSLPSGRGSSYNEQFF.

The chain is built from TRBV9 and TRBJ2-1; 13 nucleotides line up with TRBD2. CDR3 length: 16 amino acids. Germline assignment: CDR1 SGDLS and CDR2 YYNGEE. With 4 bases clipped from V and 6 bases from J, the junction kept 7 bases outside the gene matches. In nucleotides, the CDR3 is TGTGCCAGCAGCCTCACCGGGACTAGCGGGATCAATGAGCAGTTCTTC. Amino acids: CASSLTGTSGINEQFF.